This TCR beta chain came from a study of T cell responses to AZD1222 COVID-19 vaccine. General study findings and limits: Donors were chiefly white British, with a greater number of females, and clonal diversity was perhaps underestimated. Nearly half of unique spike-specific TCRs reportedly avoided B.1.351 and B.1.1.7 mutated regions.

Profiled with immunoSEQ multiplex PCR; TCRdb holds only in-frame clones, not every one. Of fewer than 150,000 clones listed, roughly 84% are singletons. Trimming stripped 4 bases from V and 6 bases from J, with 10 bases between. This CDR3 has 13 amino acids. In the case of this clone: Its cognate antigen is unknown.

Sample: peripheral blood, taken on day 0 of AZD1222 vaccination. V gene TRBV12-3 or TRBV12-4 combines with J gene TRBJ2-1; D not certain. This clonotype originated in an adult in good health. The CDR3 region has the DNA TGTGCCAGCAGTTCACTCAGCTTCAATGAGCAGTTCTTC. It encodes CASSSLSFNEQFF.